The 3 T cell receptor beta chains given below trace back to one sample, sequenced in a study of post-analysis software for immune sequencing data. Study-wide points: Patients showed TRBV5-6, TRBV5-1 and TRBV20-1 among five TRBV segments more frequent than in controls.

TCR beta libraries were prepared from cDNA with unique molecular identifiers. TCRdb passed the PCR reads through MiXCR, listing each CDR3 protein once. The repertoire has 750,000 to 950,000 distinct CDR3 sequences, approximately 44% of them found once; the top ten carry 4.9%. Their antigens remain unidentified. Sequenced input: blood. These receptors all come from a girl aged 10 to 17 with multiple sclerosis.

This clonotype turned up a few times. The CDR3 loop is CASSLSSGTGQETQYF. CDR3 nucleotide sequence: TGTGCCAGCAGCTTAAGCAGTGGTACAGGACAAGAGACCCAGTACTTC. V is TRBV13 and J is TRBJ2-5; maybe TRBD1 (5 bases). Germline values: CDR1 PRHDT, CDR2 FYEKMQ (reference sequence). This CDR3 contains 16 residues. V was shortened by 2 bases and J by 2 bases, with 15 bases between the two germline ends.

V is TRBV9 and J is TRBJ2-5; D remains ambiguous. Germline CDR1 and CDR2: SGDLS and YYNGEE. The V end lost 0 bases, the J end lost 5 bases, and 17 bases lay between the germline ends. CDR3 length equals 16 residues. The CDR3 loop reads CASSVEGQSKGETQYF. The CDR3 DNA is TGTGCCAGCAGCGTAGAAGGGCAGAGTAAAGGGGAGACCCAGTACTTC.

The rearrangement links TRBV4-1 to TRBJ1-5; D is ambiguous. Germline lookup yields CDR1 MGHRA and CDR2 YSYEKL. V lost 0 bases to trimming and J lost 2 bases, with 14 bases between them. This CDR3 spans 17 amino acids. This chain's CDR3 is CASSQEPSEEGNQPQHF. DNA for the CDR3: TGCGCCAGCAGCCAAGAACCCAGCGAGGAGGGCAATCAGCCCCAGCATTTT.